This T cell receptor beta chain was recovered during a study of shared clonotypes between healthy human individuals. The data were produced by immunoSEQ multiplex PCR, yet TCRdb's version contains in-frame clones alone and is incomplete. The table lists about 610,000 clones, roughly 97% of them singletons. Study-level findings and limits: Some clonotypes were shared by all four sorted-subset donors, while others were not shared. The non-shared ones had lower generation probabilities than the shared ones.

On this clone itself: As yet, its antigen is unknown.

Germline loops: CDR1 SGHAT, CDR2 FQDESV (reference sequence). The CDR3 covers 13 residues. Trimming pared 2 bases from V and 5 bases from J, leaving 6 bases between. Sequenced sample: naive CD4+ T cells sorted from blood. Subset: CD45RA+ positively selected. The source is a young woman in good health. The chain joins TRBV11-1 to TRBJ1-4; D not resolved. This chain's CDR3 is CASSLRENEKLFF. The DNA for the CDR3 is TGTGCCAGCAGCTTACGAGAAAATGAAAAACTGTTTTTT.